This T cell receptor beta chain originates from a study of blood T cell repertoires in COVID-19 (dated by TCRdb to 2020 to 2022). A note on the overall study: Collaborator samples came from the United States, Italy and Spain and covered acute and convalescent phases of COVID-19. The prospective study material was composed of cDNA or gDNA derived from T cells, B-cell-depleted T cells, or PBMCs. Where available, HLA class I and class II types were taken from metadata supplied by the sample provider and were not determined by assay-based typing. Samples were obtained from the ongoing ImmuneRACE study (first 160 participants) and from about 1,300 subjects provided by 6 global collaborators. Deeply sampled blood TCRbeta repertoires from subjects exposed to, actively infected with, or recovered from COVID-19 were included in the dataset. The repertoires were released in a freely available public database meant as a resource for research on the immune response to SARS-CoV-2. A de-identified subject ID, COVID-19 status, age in years and sex were almost always included in the sample metadata.

The immunoSEQ Assay, a bias-controlled multiplex PCR, was used to amplify TCRbeta CDR3 regions from genomic DNA. The authors processed their data as follows. The number of nucleated cells in each sample was estimated by amplification of reference gene primers within the assay. Sequence reads were collapsed and filtered to measure the absolute abundance of every unique TCRbeta CDR3 rearrangement. For each sample, productive Simpson clonality was calculated as the square root of Simpson's diversity index over productive rearrangements. TCRdb limited this immuneACCESS table to in-frame rearrangements with V and J called. A share of clones is missing; checked studies link under half to unresolved V genes, and the rest is unexplained. V and J calls plus clone size are reproduced from that table; the DNA served to infer D and trimming. This sample comprises about 63,000 clones, roughly 85% of them detected only once. 4.5% to 6% of the sample comes from the top ten.

To note about this clone: What antigen it recognizes has not been identified. No per-base quality is available; no much larger clone lies one base away.

The collaborating institutions used their own protocols to collect whole blood in K2EDTA tubes. For TCRbeta analysis, collaborator samples were shipped as frozen whole blood, as isolated PBMCs, or as DNA extracted from either sample type. From the cysteine through the phenylalanine, the CDR3 covers 16 amino acids. Only the CDR3 portion is preserved as DNA: 48 bases, with reading frame beginning at the first base. Via the germline V gene, CDR1 is KGHSH and CDR2 LQKENI. At the junction V is shortened by 3 bases and J by 2 bases, with 14 bases in between. Study-level results and caveats: The quantity of clinical and demographic metadata differed by source and by participant and was supplied without curation.

The V and J segments used are TRBV18 and TRBJ1-5; the D gene is possibly TRBD1, with 5 bases matching. Sequencing input: peripheral blood. The clonotype originates from a human donor in a cohort sampled during active COVID-19. The sequence in DNA is TGTGCCAGCTCACCGGGGGGGGGAATGGGCAATCAGCCCCAGCATTTT. Translated, it reads CASSPGGGMGNQPQHF. Reference TRBV18 and TRBJ1-5 genes cover what lies past the CDR3, so the full variable domain is NAGVMQNPRHLVRRRGQEARLRCSPMKGHSHVYWYRQLPEEGLKFMVYLQKENIIDESGMPKERFSAEFPKEGPSILRIQQVVRGDSAAYFCASSPGGGMGNQPQHFGDGTRLSIL.